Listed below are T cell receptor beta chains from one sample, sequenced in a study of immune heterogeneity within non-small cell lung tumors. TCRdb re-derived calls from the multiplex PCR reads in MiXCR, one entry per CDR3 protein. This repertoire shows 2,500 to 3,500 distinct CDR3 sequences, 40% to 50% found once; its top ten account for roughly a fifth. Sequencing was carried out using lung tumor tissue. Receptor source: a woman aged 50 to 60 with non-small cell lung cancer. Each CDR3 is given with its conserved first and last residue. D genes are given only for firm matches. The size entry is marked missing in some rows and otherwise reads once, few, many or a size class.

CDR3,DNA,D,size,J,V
CASSLGDQETQYF,TGTGCCAGCAGCTTGGGGGACCAAGAGACCCAGTACTTC,.,.,TRBJ2-5,TRBV5-8
CSVEGLGGVSEDTQYF,TGCAGCGTGGAGGGGTTGGGCGGGGTTTCGGAAGATACGCAGTATTTT,.,medium-sized,TRBJ2-3,TRBV29-1
CASSLPPRQVNTGELFF,TGTGCCAGCAGCCTGCCACCCAGACAGGTTAACACCGGGGAGCTGTTTTTT,.,medium-sized,TRBJ2-2,TRBV11-2
CASSLEQGISGYTF,TGTGCCAGCAGTTTAGAACAGGGGATCAGTGGCTACACCTTC,TRBD1,large,TRBJ1-2,TRBV28
CASSSGTSGRIYEQYF,TGTGCCAGCAGTTCAGGGACTAGCGGGAGAATCTACGAGCAGTACTTC,TRBD2,.,TRBJ2-7,TRBV6-9
CASSDASGKAYEQYF,TGTGCCAGCAGCGATGCTAGCGGGAAGGCCTACGAGCAGTACTTC,TRBD2,.,TRBJ2-7,TRBV7-2
CASSLAQGNYGYTF,TGTGCCAGCAGTTTAGCTCAGGGGAACTATGGCTACACCTTC,.,medium-sized,TRBJ1-2,TRBV12-3/TRBV12-4
CASSISHRETQYF,TGTGCCAGTAGTATCTCCCACCGAGAGACCCAGTACTTC,.,few,TRBJ2-5,TRBV19
CATTTRLSGTGELFF,TGTGCCACCACCACGAGACTCTCGGGGACCGGGGAGCTGTTTTTT,.,medium-sized,TRBJ2-2,TRBV15
CAISETIGTSLPYEQYF,TGTGCCATCAGTGAGACTATTGGGACTAGCTTACCCTACGAGCAGTACTTC,TRBD2,medium-sized,TRBJ2-7,TRBV10-3
CASSRPLADTQYF,TGTGCCAGCAGCCGTCCACTAGCAGATACGCAGTATTTT,.,medium-sized,TRBJ2-3,TRBV7-2
CASSLGQGQETQYF,TGTGCCAGCAGTTTAGGACAGGGTCAAGAGACCCAGTACTTC,TRBD1,.,TRBJ2-5,TRBV12-3/TRBV12-4
CASSGQGVPSGREDTGELFF,TGTGCCAGCAGTGGACAGGGTGTTCCTAGCGGGAGGGAAGACACCGGGGAGCTGTTTTTT,TRBD2,.,TRBJ2-2,TRBV6-2/TRBV6-3
CATSDDSGTGGSNYGYTF,TGTGCCACCAGTGATGACTCCGGGACAGGGGGCTCTAACTATGGCTACACCTTC,TRBD1,medium-sized,TRBJ1-2,TRBV24-1
CASSLTDLNTEAFF,TGTGCCAGCAGTCTAACCGACCTGAACACTGAAGCTTTCTTT,.,medium-sized,TRBJ1-1,TRBV6-2/TRBV6-3
CASAKLAGGPRETQYF,TGTGCCAGCGCGAAGCTAGCGGGAGGGCCACGGGAGACCCAGTACTTC,TRBD2,.,TRBJ2-5,TRBV6-2/TRBV6-3
CATSPGQGYEQYF,TGTGCCACCAGCCCGGGACAGGGCTACGAGCAGTACTTC,TRBD1,once,TRBJ2-7,TRBV24-1
CASRRTVNTGELFF,TGTGCCAGCAGGAGGACAGTGAACACCGGGGAGCTGTTTTTT,.,.,TRBJ2-2,TRBV6-1
CSALHPGQGYGTEAFF,TGCAGCGCCCTACACCCGGGACAGGGCTACGGCACTGAAGCTTTCTTT,TRBD1,once,TRBJ1-1,TRBV29-1
CSVGLAGTSTDTQYF,TGCAGCGTTGGGTTGGCAGGGACCAGCACAGATACGCAGTATTTT,.,few,TRBJ2-3,TRBV29-1
CASSFRTLVGTGELFF,TGTGCCAGCAGCTTTCGGACCCTGGTGGGCACCGGGGAGCTGTTTTTT,.,.,TRBJ2-2,TRBV2
CAWVRETGYTF,TGTGCCTGGGTTCGGGAGACGGGGTACACCTTC,.,large,TRBJ1-2,TRBV30
CASSLEVERGSPPHF,TGTGCCAGCAGCTTAGAAGTGGAGCGAGGTTCACCCCCCCACTTT,.,once,TRBJ1-6,TRBV11-2
CSASGRTEAFF,TGCAGTGCTAGTGGAAGGACTGAAGCTTTCTTT,.,medium-sized,TRBJ1-1,TRBV20-1
CASSTLLAGNTEAFF,TGTGCCAGCAGCACCCTACTCGCGGGGAACACTGAAGCTTTCTTT,.,medium-sized,TRBJ1-1,TRBV5-8
CASRTGGAGEAFF,TGTGCCAGCAGAACAGGGGGCGCGGGTGAAGCTTTCTTT,TRBD1,.,TRBJ1-1,TRBV6-1
CASRVGTMNTEAFF,TGCGCCAGCAGGGTGGGGACTATGAACACTGAAGCTTTCTTT,.,medium-sized,TRBJ1-1,TRBV5-1
CASSPDYSYNEQFF,TGTGCCAGTAGTCCGGATTACTCCTACAATGAGCAGTTCTTC,.,medium-sized,TRBJ2-1,TRBV19
CASSFGLSYNEQFF,TGTGCCAGCAGTTTTGGACTTTCCTACAATGAGCAGTTCTTC,.,medium-sized,TRBJ2-1,TRBV28
CAISEFGTVQETQYF,TGTGCCATCAGTGAGTTTGGGACAGTGCAAGAGACCCAGTACTTC,TRBD1,once,TRBJ2-5,TRBV10-3
CAWSVGGNTGELFF,TGTGCCTGGAGTGTAGGGGGGAACACCGGGGAGCTGTTTTTT,.,medium-sized,TRBJ2-2,TRBV30
CASTPSGTGMVGQYF,TGTGCCAGTACTCCTTCTGGGACAGGAATGGTGGGGCAGTACTTC,TRBD1,medium-sized,TRBJ2-7,TRBV19
CASRRDFGGPELFF,TGTGCCAGTAGGAGGGACTTTGGGGGACCGGAGCTGTTTTTT,.,medium-sized,TRBJ2-2,TRBV19
CASSRTSGENEQYF,TGTGCCAGCAGTAGGACTAGCGGGGAAAACGAGCAGTACTTC,TRBD2,medium-sized,TRBJ2-7,TRBV2
CAWGVGDTIYF,TGTGCCTGGGGAGTTGGGGACACCATATATTTT,.,few,TRBJ1-3,TRBV30
CASRPTGLTEAFF,TGTGCCAGCAGGCCGACAGGTTTAACTGAAGCTTTCTTT,.,.,TRBJ1-1,TRBV7-9
CASSAKAGGKNIQYF,TGCGCCAGCAGTGCGAAGGCAGGGGGCAAAAACATTCAGTACTTC,TRBD1,.,TRBJ2-4,TRBV10-1
CGTGQSNEQFF,TGCGGAACGGGACAGTCCAATGAGCAGTTCTTC,TRBD1,medium-sized,TRBJ2-1,TRBV20-1
CSAAGTSGLYEQYF,TGCAGTGCCGCCGGGACTAGCGGCCTCTACGAGCAGTACTTC,TRBD2,once,TRBJ2-7,TRBV20-1
CASSVGQGDYGYTF,TGTGCCAGCAGTGTTGGACAGGGGGACTATGGCTACACCTTC,TRBD1,.,TRBJ1-2,TRBV6-1
CASSPGQGTYNEQFF,TGCGCCAGCAGCCCCGGACAGGGAACCTACAATGAGCAGTTCTTC,TRBD1,medium-sized,TRBJ2-1,TRBV5-1
CASTSSGNNEQFF,TGTGCCAGCACCTCGAGTGGGAACAATGAGCAGTTCTTC,.,.,TRBJ2-1,TRBV28
CASTLGGPNTGELFF,TGTGCCAGCACCCTCGGGGGGCCGAACACCGGGGAGCTGTTTTTT,.,few,TRBJ2-2,TRBV27
CASSPNPYSGRRYNEQFF,TGTGCCAGTAGTCCCAACCCCTATAGCGGGAGAAGATACAATGAGCAGTTCTTC,TRBD2,.,TRBJ2-1,TRBV19